This T cell receptor (beta chain) was retrieved from a study of post-analysis software for immune sequencing data. Worth noting for this clonotype: Its antigen is undetermined.

CDR1 and CDR2 (germline): MNHNY, SVGAGI (reference sequence). Between the trimmed V and J ends, which lost 6 bases and 4 bases, there was a span of 12 bases. CDR3 length equals 13 residues. Whole-study results and caveats: TRBV5-6, TRBV5-1 and TRBV20-1 were among roughly five TRBV segments more frequent in patients than controls.

Included in the TCR beta cDNA libraries were unique molecular identifiers. TCRdb reanalysed the PCR reads using MiXCR and keeps one entry per CDR3 protein. The sample carries hundreds of thousands of distinct CDR3 sequences, roughly 45% recorded once. The receptor was derived from a girl aged 10 to 17 with multiple sclerosis. Sequencing was done on a sample of blood. This sequence joins TRBV6-6 and TRBJ2-5, with D perhaps matching TRBD1 or TRBD2 (5 bases each). CDR3 sequence: CASRHEGPETQYF. DNA of the CDR3: TGTGCCAGCAGACACGAGGGACCAGAGACCCAGTACTTC.